The sequence of this TCR beta chain was determined in a study of tumor-infiltrating lymphocytes in oesophageal squamous cell carcinoma (dated by TCRdb to the mid-2010s). Deletion took 6 bases off V and 4 bases off J, with a span of 12 bases between the germline ends. From the cysteine through the phenylalanine, the CDR3 covers 13 amino acids. Only the CDR3 DNA is retained, 39 bases long and in frame from the first base. Based on the germline V gene (reference sequence), the CDR1 and CDR2 sequences are MNHNY and SVGAGI. Library preparation used PCR. Sequencer: Illumina HiSeq 2000. TCRdb passed the public sequencing reads through fastp at Q25 and MiXCR, retaining productive beta sequences. Entries that share a CDR3 protein sequence are merged under the most common genes and DNA. For this sample the table gives more than 9,000 distinct CDR3 sequences, of which around half were detected only once. Clones ranked in the top ten supply around a quarter of the sample.

This clonotype was counted once. Its antigen specificity is not known. Per-nucleotide qualities are absent, and no much larger clonotype sits a single base away. One read amounts to weak evidence. This clonotype originated in a male donor with esophageal squamous cell carcinoma. This chain is built from TRBV6-6 and TRBJ1-2; the D segment cannot be called with confidence. The material sequenced was esophageal tumor tissue. The sequenced DNA is TGTGCCAGCAGCAGAGGGCAGAGCTATGGCTACACCTTC. This sequence encodes CASSRGQSYGYTF.